This T cell receptor (beta chain) was documented in a study of control samples from healthy donors and cancer patients. Worth noting for this clone: An end of the junction differs from the germline gene, which may be a read error.

The data were produced by immunoSEQ multiplex PCR, yet TCRdb's version contains in-frame clones alone and is incomplete. The sample lists about 100,000 clones, more than 75% seen once, with about 20% in the top ten. Germline V gene sequence: CDR1 SGHTA, CDR2 FQGNSA. The CDR3 runs to 11 residues. The J gene is TRBJ1-1, the V gene TRBV7-2, with D unclear. Input material: blood. This sequence originates from a woman aged 45-59 years in good health. This chain's CDR3 is CASSLNGEKIF. The CDR3 nucleotides read TGTGCCAGCAGCTTAAATGGGGAGAAGATCTTT. Full variable domain (missing parts from reference TRBV7-2 and TRBJ1-1): GAGVSQSPSNKVTEKGKDVELRCDPISGHTALYWYRQSLGQGLEFLIYFQGNSAPDKSGLPSDRFSAERTGGSVSTLTIQRTQQEDSAVYLCASSLNGEKIFGQGTRLTVV.